Below are 11 T cell receptor beta chains sequenced from a single sample in a study of blood T cells in healthy people across ages. It was with a sample-barcoded 5' primer and a J-beta primer mix that a second PCR of roughly 7 to 12 cycles was run. TCRdb itself ran the 5' RACE reads through MiXCR, one entry per CDR3 protein. The data show some 1.7 million distinct CDR3 sequences, 28% seen once. The material sequenced was blood. The receptor source for this set is a woman in her twenties or thirties in good health.

This sequence joins TRBV27 and TRBJ2-7; TRBD2 is a possible D gene (6 bases). The germline V gene has CDR1 MNHEY and CDR2 SMNVEV (reference sequence). CDR3 length: 15 residues. Trimming shortened V by 4 bases and J by 10 bases, and 23 bases separated the two germline ends. The DNA of the CDR3 is TGTGCCAGCAGTTCGGGTCGGGGGACGTCGAGGGAACAGTACTTC. It encodes CASSSGRGTSREQYF.

The J gene is TRBJ2-1, the V gene TRBV5-6; 8 bases align to TRBD1. Germline V lookup: CDR1 SGHDT, CDR2 YYEEEE. V lost 3 bases to trimming and J lost 12 bases; unmatched junction nucleotides: 5. The CDR3 sequence is 12 residues long. CDR3 sequence (DNA): TGTGCCAGCAGCTCAAGACAGGGGAGGCAGTTCTTC. It specifies CASSSRQGRQFF.

This clonotype was picked up many times. V usage is TRBV7-3 and J usage is TRBJ2-1, with 7 bases that match TRBD2. CDR3 length equals 16 residues. Germline V gives CDR1 SGHTA, CDR2 FQGTGA. V gave up 0 bases and J gave up 7 bases; unmatched junction bases: 9. The CDR3 DNA sequence: TGTGCCAGCAGCTTAACTGGGGGGGGATGGATGAATGAGCAGTTCTTC. Translating it yields CASSLTGGGWMNEQFF. The variable domain in full, with the rest retrieved from reference TRBV7-3 and TRBJ2-1, is GAGVSQTPSNKVTEKGKYVELRCDPISGHTALYWYRQSLGQGPEFLIYFQGTGAADDSGLPNDRFFAVRPEGSVSTLKIQRTERGDSAVYLCASSLTGGGWMNEQFFGPGTRLTVL.

This clonotype was seen more than once but under ten times. The chain carries TRBV7-9 and TRBJ2-2; 11 bases align to TRBD2. The CDR3 is 15 residues long. CDR1 is SEHNR, CDR2 FQNEAQ, per germline (reference sequence). V lost 4 bases to trimming and J lost 4 bases; unmatched junction nucleotides: 2. CDR3: CASSWGTSGTGELFF. The CDR3 DNA sequence: TGTGCCAGCAGCTGGGGGACTAGCGGCACCGGGGAGCTGTTTTTT.

The chain has TRBV3-1 and TRBJ2-5, with 10 bases matching TRBD2. The CDR3 loop spans 16 amino acids. Per germline, CDR1 LGHDT and CDR2 YNNKEL (reference sequence). V was clipped by 4 bases and J by 5 bases; unmatched bases: 10. The CDR3 loop reads CASSRTLLAGQETQYF. The CDR3 DNA reads TGTGCCAGCAGCCGTACCTTACTAGCGGGGCAGGAGACCCAGTACTTC.

The chain couples TRBV20-1 to TRBJ2-1; D is perhaps TRBD2 (6 bases). Looked up from germline, CDR1 is DFQATT and CDR2 is SNEGSKA (reference sequence). Between the trimmed V and J ends, which lost 5 bases and 3 bases, there was a span of 11 bases. The CDR3 length is 13 residues. The CDR3 bases are TGCAGTGCTGAACTAGCTCACTACAATGAGCAGTTCTTC. Protein product: CSAELAHYNEQFF.

This clonotype was counted only a few times. The chain carries TRBV7-2 and TRBJ2-7; 9 nucleotides agree with TRBD2. Germline assignment: CDR1 SGHTA and CDR2 FQGNSA. The CDR3 extends over 16 amino acids. Germline trimming cut 1 base from V and 8 bases from J; bases unmatched to any gene: 12. In DNA, the CDR3 is TGTGCCAGCAGCTTAGAAGGAGCGGGGGGCTATGGGAAGCAGTACTTC. Its translation is CASSLEGAGGYGKQYF. The whole variable domain, filled in from reference TRBV7-2 and TRBJ2-7, reads GAGVSQSPSNKVTEKGKDVELRCDPISGHTALYWYRQSLGQGLEFLIYFQGNSAPDKSGLPSDRFSAERTGGSVSTLTIQRTQQEDSAVYLCASSLEGAGGYGKQYFGPGTRLTVT.

There are many counts of this clonotype. This rearrangement joins TRBV20-1 to TRBJ2-5; 10 bases match TRBD2. Losses at the gene ends were 6 bases for V and 1 base for J; bases not matched to a gene: 8. Germline CDR1 reads DFQATT; CDR2 reads SNEGSKA (reference sequence). This CDR3 is 15 amino acids long. The CDR3 coding sequence is TGCAGTGCCACTAGGACTAGCGGAGTCCAAGAGACCCAGTACTTC. Translated: CSATRTSGVQETQYF.

A remark on this clonotype: Possible read error: a much larger clone is one base away. The chain combines TRBV28 with TRBJ2-5; TRBD1 aligns across 10 bases. The CDR3 covers 15 residues. Germline loops: CDR1 MDHEN, CDR2 SYDVKM. This CDR3 reads CASSQRTGGRKTQDF. The DNA for the CDR3 is TGTGCCAGCAGCCAACGGACAGGGGGTAGAAAGACCCAGGACTTC. Combining the CDR3 with reference TRBV28 and TRBJ2-5 gives the whole variable domain DVKVTQSSRYLVKRTGEKVFLECVQDMDHENMFWYRQDPGLGLRLIYFSYDVKMKEKGDIPEGYSVSREKKERFSLILESASTNQTSMYLCASSQRTGGRKTQDFGPGTRLLVL.

The rearrangement links TRBV5-1 to TRBJ2-1, with 9 bases identical to TRBD2. Looked up from germline, CDR1 is SGHRS and CDR2 is YFSETQ. The CDR3 loop spans 15 amino acids. V gave up 6 bases and J gave up 8 bases; unmatched junction bases: 12. The DNA for the CDR3 is TGCGCCAGCACCCCCTCAGGGCGGGGGGGCGATGAGCAGTTCTTC. Translating gives CASTPSGRGGDEQFF.

This rearrangement joins TRBV2 to TRBJ1-2, with a tentative D call TRBD1 (5 bases). Germline V gene sequence: CDR1 SNHLY, CDR2 FYNNEI. This CDR3 has 12 residues. Trimming stripped 6 bases from V and 8 bases from J, with 13 bases between. CDR3 coding DNA: TGTGCCAGCAGGAGGGGTCCCCTGGGCTACACCTTC. This translates into CASRRGPLGYTF.